The rows below give T cell receptor beta chains drawn from one sample of a study of blood T cell repertoires in COVID-19. The repertoire was sequenced with immunoSEQ multiplex PCR; TCRdb's copy has only in-frame clones and lacks some. The data hold 150,000 to 200,000 clones, with roughly 83% observed a single time. Sequencing was performed on PBMCs or T cells enriched from blood (not recorded which). Receptor source: an older man who had been exposed to COVID-19. CDR3s include the opening cysteine and the closing phenylalanine or tryptophan. Fields, in order: V gene, CDR3 protein.

>TRBV28
CASISGGSHEQYF
>TRBV7-2
CASSLAPGGGNTIYF
>TRBV9
CASSVDEGYLSYEQYF
>TRBV7-2
CASSSVGRPDSGNTVYF
>TRBV7-2
CASSQNRGNYGYTF
>TRBV19
CASSIEPGVETEAFF
>TRBV3-1/TRBV3-2
CASSPSGLAGEQRRQFF
>TRBV7-9
CASSRQDQNQPQHF
>TRBV18
CASRPGLFYEQYF
>TRBV5-1
CASSLDRGQETQYF
>TRBV6-5
CASSLAGGMGQPQHF
>TRBV12-3/TRBV12-4
CASSLTTDTEAFF
>TRBV3-1/TRBV3-2
CASSPWANGELFF
>TRBV5-4
CASSAVGRGKGYTF
>TRBV11-2
CASSSLAGTTDTQYF
>TRBV30
CAWSGTNSNYGYTF